These 23 T cell receptor beta chains were sequenced from one sample in a study of persistence of HIV-infected CD4 T cells. Cells were stimulated nonspecifically with anti-CD3/anti-CD28 magnetic beads. Sorting selected CD4+ T cells upregulating both CD40 ligand and CD69. Which antigens these TCRs recognize remains unknown. The libraries were made with immunoSEQ version 4 in survey mode. The method was immunoSEQ multiplex PCR; TCRdb's version includes in-frame clones alone and lacks a portion of them. Among about 45,000 clones listed, around 90% were seen once. Sequenced here: CD4+ T cells sorted from PBMCs after approximately 18-hour stimulation, sampled from a patient who received antiretroviral therapy. These receptors were taken from an adult woman with HIV who was CMV-seropositive.

The rearrangement joins TRBV6-4 to TRBJ1-2, with D possibly matching TRBD1 (5 bases). CDR1 is MRHNA and CDR2 is SNTAGT in the germline V gene. V was shortened by 2 bases and J by 8 bases, with 9 bases between the two germline ends. The CDR3 extends over 12 amino acids. Here the CDR3 reads CASSDPKGGYTF. The CDR3 coding sequence is TGTGCCAGCAGTGACCCCAAGGGGGGCTACACCTTC.

The genes are TRBV28 and TRBJ2-3, with 11 bases aligning to TRBD2. CDR3 length equals 20 residues. The germline V gene encodes CDR1 MDHEN and CDR2 SYDVKM. Trimming at V came to 1 base and at J to 6 bases, leaving 18 bases not matched to a gene. CDR3 protein: CASSLFISGRASSVADTQYF. CDR3 nucleotide sequence: TGTGCCAGCAGTTTATTTATTAGCGGGAGGGCCTCCTCGGTCGCGGATACGCAGTATTTT.

V gene TRBV5-1 combines with J gene TRBJ1-2; D is ambiguous. Germline V CDR1 and CDR2: SGHRS, YFSETQ. V was cut by 4 bases and J by 5 bases, with 9 bases left in between. CDR3 length: 12 amino acids. CDR3 nucleotides: TGCGCCAGCAGCCCCGCAGAGTATGGCTACACCTTC. This sequence encodes CASSPAEYGYTF.

In this sample, this clone turned up once. V and J are TRBV5-1 and TRBJ2-7, with D unresolved. The CDR3 contains 14 residues. Germline loops: CDR1 SGHRS, CDR2 YFSETQ. V lost 0 bases and J 2 bases, leaving 9 bases between the germline ends. The CDR3 sequence is CASSLEGPTYEQYF. In nucleotides, the CDR3 is TGCGCCAGCAGCTTGGAAGGACCCACCTACGAGCAGTACTTC.

This clone was seen a handful of times. The chain links TRBV7-3 to TRBJ1-1; D call uncertain. Germline CDR1 and CDR2: SGHTA and FQGTGA. CDR3 length: 13 residues. V was clipped by 4 bases and J by 2 bases, with 8 bases between them. The DNA of the CDR3 is TGTGCCAGCAGCTCTCAGGTAAACACTGAAGCTTTCTTT. It translates to CASSSQVNTEAFF.

The V and J genes are TRBV6-5 and TRBJ2-7; 14 bases agree with TRBD2. V lost 2 bases to trimming and J lost 7 bases; unmatched junction nucleotides: 4. Germline V gives CDR1 MNHEY, CDR2 SVGAGI. The CDR3 consists of 15 residues. CDR3 protein: CASSYGLAGGSEQYF. The CDR3 DNA reads as TGTGCCAGCAGTTACGGACTAGCGGGAGGATCTGAGCAGTACTTC.

The DNA of the CDR3 is TGTGCCAGCAGATGGGGGACACAATCCTACGAGCAGTACTTC. Encoded protein: CASRWGTQSYEQYF. The V gene is TRBV2, the J gene TRBJ2-7; D is possibly TRBD1 (6 bases). The CDR3 loop spans 14 amino acids. Germline CDR1 and CDR2: SNHLY and FYNNEI. V dropped 6 bases and J dropped 1 base, with 13 bases sitting between them.

The rearrangement links TRBV27 to TRBJ2-5; 7 positions agree with TRBD1. CDR1 and CDR2 from the germline V gene are MNHEY and SMNVEV (reference sequence). The J segment lost 1 base and the V segment lost 5 bases, leaving 7 bases of the junction unmatched. The CDR3 extends over 15 amino acids. CDR3 protein: CASSPRTGAQETQYF. The CDR3 DNA reads TGTGCCAGCAGTCCCCGGACAGGCGCCCAAGAGACCCAGTACTTC.

This rearrangement joins TRBV14 to TRBJ1-1; D might be TRBD1 (5 bases). The CDR3 has 15 residues. Trimming took 4 bases from V and 2 from J, leaving 14 bases between them. Germline V gene data show CDR1 as SGHDN and CDR2 as FVKESK. CDR3 coding DNA: TGTGCCAGCAGCCCCCAGTGGGGGGTAAACACTGAAGCTTTCTTT. Its protein is CASSPQWGVNTEAFF.

This chain connects TRBV16 to TRBJ2-7; perhaps D is TRBD1 or TRBD2 (5 bases each). CDR1 and CDR2 (germline): KGHSY, FQNENV. Trimming pared 4 bases from V and 5 bases from J, leaving 15 bases between. The CDR3 has 14 residues. The CDR3 coding sequence is TGTGCCAGCAGCCGACAGTTTGTCGGGAACGAGCAGTACTTC. Its protein product is CASSRQFVGNEQYF.

The chain combines TRBV5-5 with TRBJ2-2; 11 nucleotides align to TRBD2. Germline V gives CDR1 SGHKS, CDR2 YYEKEE (reference sequence). V dropped 1 base and J dropped 4; count of bases not matched to a gene: 0. This CDR3 contains 15 residues. As DNA, the CDR3 is TGTGCCAGCAGCTTGACTAGCGGGGGCACCGGGGAGCTGTTTTTT. Translation: CASSLTSGGTGELFF.

This sequence joins TRBV2 and TRBJ2-4; 7 nucleotides align to TRBD1. V gave up 5 bases and J gave up 6 bases; unmatched junction bases: 7. From germline, CDR1 is SNHLY and CDR2 FYNNEI. CDR3 length: 14 residues. This chain's CDR3 is CASSLNSGGNIQYF. The DNA for the CDR3 is TGTGCCAGCAGTTTGAACTCAGGGGGAAACATTCAGTACTTC.

V gene TRBV5-1 combines with J gene TRBJ1-2; D is perhaps TRBD1 (6 bases). The germline V gene has CDR1 SGHRS and CDR2 YFSETQ. V gave up 2 bases and J gave up 9 bases, with 20 bases separating them. The CDR3 has 15 amino acids. The CDR3 DNA is TGCGCCAGCAGCTTAGGTTGGGGGCAGGGGAAGAGCTACACCTTC. Translation: CASSLGWGQGKSYTF. Supplemented by reference TRBV5-1 and TRBJ1-2, the full variable domain reads KAGVTQTPRYLIKTRGQQVTLSCSPISGHRSVSWYQQTPGQGLQFLFEYFSETQRNKGNFPGRFSGRQFSNSRSEMNVSTLELGDSALYLCASSLGWGQGKSYTFGSGTRLTVV.

The gene calls are TRBV7-8 and TRBJ2-2; the D gene is possibly TRBD1 (6 bases). CDR3 length: 18 amino acids. V lost 5 bases to trimming and J lost 3 bases, with 22 bases between them. The germline V gene encodes CDR1 SGHVS and CDR2 FQNEAQ. The CDR3 spells CASSLPPGQPRDTGELFF. In nucleotides, the CDR3 is TGTGCCAGCAGCCTCCCTCCGGGACAACCGCGGGACACCGGGGAGCTGTTTTTT.

The V gene is TRBV5-5, the J gene TRBJ2-2, with 7 bases aligning to TRBD1. The junction had 11 bases not matched to a gene; V was cut back by 5 bases and J by 1 base. Germline V gene lookup returns CDR1 SGHKS and CDR2 YYEKEE (reference sequence). The CDR3 spans 17 residues. CDR3 residues: CASSPVPRTGNTGELFF. The CDR3 bases are TGTGCCAGCAGTCCTGTCCCCCGGACAGGGAACACCGGGGAGCTGTTTTTT.

This clone occurred a few times. CDR3 region: CASKMDSAANYGYTF. The CDR3 bases are TGTGCCAGCAAGATGGACAGTGCAGCTAACTATGGCTACACCTTC. V usage is TRBV2 and J usage is TRBJ1-2; D may be TRBD1 (6 bases). The CDR3 sequence is 15 residues long. Germline loops: CDR1 SNHLY, CDR2 FYNNEI. V was clipped by 7 bases and J by 0 bases, with 15 bases between them.

The chain is built from TRBV5-1 and TRBJ1-1, with D perhaps TRBD1 (6 bases). The germline V and J ends were trimmed by 0 bases and 8 bases, with 17 bases remaining between them. The germline V gene encodes CDR1 SGHRS and CDR2 YFSETQ. This CDR3 is 15 amino acids long. Written as DNA, the CDR3 is TGCGCCAGCAGCTTGGGACAGGCGGCGACCCAAGAAGCTTTCTTT. As protein: CASSLGQAATQEAFF.

This clone was picked up one time. V and J are TRBV11-1 and TRBJ2-7, with 7 bases identical to TRBD1. J was trimmed by 6 bases and V by 5 bases; bases with no gene match: 7. The CDR3 extends over 13 amino acids. Germline V lookup: CDR1 SGHAT, CDR2 FQDESV (reference sequence). The CDR3 spells CASSGTALGEQYF. In nucleotides, the CDR3 is TGTGCCAGCAGCGGGACAGCTTTGGGCGAGCAGTACTTC.

There are a few counts of this clone. The chain links TRBV10-3 to TRBJ2-2; D gene uncertain. Trimming pared 3 bases from V and 7 bases from J, leaving 3 bases between. The CDR3 totals 11 residues. Per germline, CDR1 ENHRY and CDR2 SYGVKD. The chain's CDR3 is CAISELGELFF. The CDR3 nucleotides are TGTGCCATCAGTGAACTCGGGGAGCTGTTTTTT.

The V and J genes are TRBV6-7 and TRBJ1-2, with a tentative D call TRBD1 (6 bases). TRBV6-7 is an open reading frame whose function is uncertain. V dropped 7 bases and J dropped 2 bases, with 17 bases sitting between them. The CDR3 contains 15 residues. The CDR3 here is CASNLRDKENYGYTF. In DNA form, the CDR3 reads TGTGCCAGCAACCTCCGGGACAAAGAAAACTATGGCTACACCTTC.

This clone is judged large (0.1 to 1%). The chain links TRBV3-1 (or the pseudogene TRBV3-2) to TRBJ2-6, with TRBD1 matching 7 bases. The CDR3 consists of 18 residues. V shed 1 base, J shed 0 bases, and the junction held 6 bases outside the gene matches. The V gene's germline CDR1 is LGHDT and CDR2 YNNKEL (reference sequence). The CDR3 region is CASSQAGNRGSGANVLTF. The CDR3 region has the DNA TGTGCCAGCAGCCAAGCTGGAAACAGGGGCTCTGGGGCCAACGTCCTGACTTTC.

The CDR3 DNA reads TGTGCCAGCAGCTCCGCGGGGACAGGGAGGGGCGCTGAGCAGTTCTTC. This gives the protein CASSSAGTGRGAEQFF. This rearrangement joins TRBV7-3 to TRBJ2-1; TRBD1 matches at 9 bases. J was trimmed by 9 bases and V by 4 bases; bases with no gene match: 13. This CDR3 region has 16 residues. Germline V gives CDR1 SGHTA, CDR2 FQGTGA.

This clone is a singleton in its sample. The chain recombines TRBV3-1 (or the pseudogene TRBV3-2) with TRBJ2-4; 9 nucleotides agree with TRBD1. The CDR3 has 16 residues. Germline V gives CDR1 LGHDT, CDR2 YNNKEL (reference sequence). V lost 3 bases and J lost 0; bases outside the gene matches: 3. CDR3 amino acids: CASSHGTGLAKNIQYF. The CDR3 DNA follows: TGTGCCAGCAGCCACGGGACAGGGCTAGCCAAAAACATTCAGTACTTC.